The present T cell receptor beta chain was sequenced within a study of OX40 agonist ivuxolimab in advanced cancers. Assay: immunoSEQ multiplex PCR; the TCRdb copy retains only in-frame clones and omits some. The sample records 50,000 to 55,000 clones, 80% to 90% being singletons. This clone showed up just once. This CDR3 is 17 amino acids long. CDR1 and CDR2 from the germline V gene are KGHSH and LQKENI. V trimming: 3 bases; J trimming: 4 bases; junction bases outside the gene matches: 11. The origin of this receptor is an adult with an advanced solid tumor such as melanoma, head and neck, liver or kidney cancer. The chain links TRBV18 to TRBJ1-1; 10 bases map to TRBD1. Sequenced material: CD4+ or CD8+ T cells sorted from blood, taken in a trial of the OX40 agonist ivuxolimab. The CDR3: CASSPAGQGVGFTEAFF. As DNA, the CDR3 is TGTGCCAGCTCACCGGCAGGACAGGGGGTGGGTTTCACTGAAGCTTTCTTT. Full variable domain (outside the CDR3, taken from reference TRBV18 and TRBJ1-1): NAGVMQNPRHLVRRRGQEARLRCSPMKGHSHVYWYRQLPEEGLKFMVYLQKENIIDESGMPKERFSAEFPKEGPSILRIQQVVRGDSAAYFCASSPAGQGVGFTEAFFGQGTRLTVV.